The 18 T cell receptor beta chains presented below share a single source sample, sequenced in a study of Ad26.COV2.S vaccination and SARS-CoV-2 variants. Treatment meaning: over 15 received Ad26.COV2.S at low or high dose, single or two shots; roughly five received placebo; per-sample allocation not given. Vaccine and placebo recipients were sampled on day 63 after the first injection. Profiled with immunoSEQ multiplex PCR; TCRdb holds only in-frame clones, not every one. Here the sample spans around 340,000 clones, about 89% being singletons. Specimen: peripheral blood, collected in a trial of Ad26.COV2.S vaccine versus placebo. The receptors derive from a person aged 18-60 years who received the Ad26.COV2.S COVID-19 vaccine or a placebo.

As DNA, the CDR3 is TGTGCCAGCTCACTAACCTCCGGGACAGGGAACGGCTACACCTTC. Residues: CASSLTSGTGNGYTF. The V call is TRBV18, the J call TRBJ1-2, with TRBD1 matching 9 bases. CDR1 is KGHSH and CDR2 is LQKENI in the germline V gene. The CDR3 sequence is 15 residues long. The V and J ends lost 4 bases and 8 bases, in that order; junction bases with no gene match: 11.

The genes are TRBV29-1 and TRBJ2-3; perhaps TRBD2 as D (6 bases). V was trimmed by 4 bases and J by 4 bases, leaving 9 bases between them. The CDR3 sequence is 12 residues long. Looked up from germline, CDR1 is SQVTM and CDR2 is ANQGSEA. CDR3 in amino acids: CSVGGVADTQYF. The DNA of the CDR3 is TGCAGCGTTGGGGGGGTGGCAGATACGCAGTATTTT.

The V call is TRBV18, the J call TRBJ2-4; 8 nucleotides align to TRBD1. The V gene end was trimmed by 5 bases and the J gene end by 2 bases; junction bases not matched to a gene: 8. Germline V gene sequence: CDR1 KGHSH, CDR2 LQKENI. The CDR3 is made up of 16 amino acids. The CDR3 is CASSTSRGRSKNIQYF. The CDR3, as DNA: TGTGCCAGCTCAACCTCCAGGGGGCGCTCCAAAAACATTCAGTACTTC.

The rearrangement uses TRBV5-5 and TRBJ1-1; TRBD1 aligns across 8 bases. The V gene's germline CDR1 is SGHKS and CDR2 YYEKEE (reference sequence). Trimming took 3 bases from V and 2 from J; bases not matched to a gene: 6. The CDR3 covers 15 residues. As DNA, the CDR3 is TGTGCCAGCAGCTACGGGGACAGGTATAACACTGAAGCTTTCTTT. Translating gives CASSYGDRYNTEAFF.

The V call is TRBV28, the J call TRBJ2-7; possibly TRBD2 for D (6 bases). Trimming took off 3 bases at V and 0 bases at J, with 21 bases between the two ends. Germline CDR1 reads MDHEN; CDR2 reads SYDVKM. This CDR3 has 18 residues. CDR3 DNA: TGTGCCAGCAGTTTGTCGTTTGCGGGATATGGGAACTCCTACGAGCAGTACTTC. This sequence encodes CASSLSFAGYGNSYEQYF.

The chain couples TRBV6-5 to TRBJ2-7; D may be TRBD2 (5 bases). The V gene lost 6 bases and the J gene lost 0 bases, with 15 bases spanning the gap. The CDR3 has 15 amino acids. The germline V gene has CDR1 MNHEY and CDR2 SVGAGI. The CDR3 here is CASSPVLSGSYEQYF. The CDR3 DNA is TGTGCCAGCAGCCCGGTGTTAAGCGGCTCCTACGAGCAGTACTTC.

V gene TRBV7-2 combines with J gene TRBJ2-6; 9 nucleotides line up with TRBD1. This CDR3 is built from 17 residues. The germline V gene has CDR1 SGHTA and CDR2 FQGNSA. Trimming took 5 bases from V and 3 from J; bases not matched to a gene: 8. CDR3 in DNA: TGTGCCAGCAGCGTCACCGGGACAGGGTATGGGGCCAACGTCCTGACTTTC. Translating gives CASSVTGTGYGANVLTF.

The chain uses TRBV27 and TRBJ2-7, with D unclear. The germline V gene has CDR1 MNHEY and CDR2 SMNVEV (reference sequence). The CDR3 length is 11 residues. Trimming took off 7 bases at V and 2 bases at J, with 6 bases between the two ends. The CDR3 loop is CASTFTYEQYF. As DNA, the CDR3 is TGTGCCAGCACCTTCACCTACGAGCAGTACTTC.

This rearrangement joins TRBV7-8 to TRBJ2-5; tentative D call: TRBD2 (6 bases). The V end was cut by 1 base, the J end by 2 bases, with 17 bases between. The V gene's germline CDR1 is SGHVS and CDR2 FQNEAQ. This CDR3 is built from 17 residues. For the CDR3, the DNA is TGTGCCAGCAGCTTAGAGAGGGACTCCCGGGCACAAGAGACCCAGTACTTC. Protein: CASSLERDSRAQETQYF. The variable domain in full, completed from reference TRBV7-8 and TRBJ2-5, reads GAGVSQSPRYKVAKRGQDVALRCDPISGHVSLFWYQQALGQGPEFLTYFQNEAQLDKSGLPSDRFFAERPEGSVSTLKIQRTQQEDSAVYLCASSLERDSRAQETQYFGPGTRLLVL.

This clone was found once. The rearrangement links TRBV14 to TRBJ2-7; TRBD1 or TRBD2 may be the D gene (5 bases each). V dropped 2 bases and J dropped 5 bases, with 10 bases sitting between them. The germline CDR1 and CDR2 sequences are SGHDN and FVKESK. This CDR3 comprises 13 residues. The CDR3 is CASSQFLGHEQYF. CDR3 nucleotides: TGTGCCAGCAGCCAATTTTTGGGACACGAGCAGTACTTC.

A word on this clone: Additional DNA sequences in this sample encode the identical CDR3. The chain is built from TRBV7-9 and TRBJ1-3; no firm D call. CDR3 length equals 14 residues. The V gene's germline CDR1 is SEHNR and CDR2 FQNEAQ (reference sequence). Trimming pared 2 bases from V and 2 bases from J, leaving 7 bases between. CDR3 coding DNA: TGTGCCAGCAGCTTACGTGGCGCTGGAAACACCATATATTTT. Translated: CASSLRGAGNTIYF.

The V and J genes are TRBV2 and TRBJ2-7; D call uncertain. Trimming left V 0 bases short and J 6 bases short, with 9 bases between. Germline V gene data show CDR1 as SNHLY and CDR2 as FYNNEI. The CDR3 is 13 amino acids. Here the CDR3 reads CASSEAPSTEQYF. CDR3 nucleotides: TGTGCCAGCAGTGAAGCCCCCTCCACCGAGCAGTACTTC.

The CDR3 DNA is TGTGCCAGTAGCATCGACAGGGCCAGCGAGCAGTACTTC. Encoded protein: CASSIDRASEQYF. This chain links TRBV19 with TRBJ2-7; 7 nucleotides match TRBD1. The trim removed 6 bases at V and 6 bases at J, leaving 8 bases unmatched. The CDR3 spans 13 residues. CDR1 is LNHDA, CDR2 SQIVND, per germline (reference sequence).

The J gene is TRBJ2-1, the V gene TRBV28; tentative D call: TRBD1 (6 bases). CDR1 is MDHEN, CDR2 SYDVKM, per germline. The CDR3 loop spans 15 amino acids. With 5 bases removed from V and 2 bases from J, the gap between germline ends came to 13 bases. CDR3 residues: CASSPPGTPYNEQFF. The CDR3 DNA is TGTGCCAGCAGTCCCCCCGGGACACCCTACAATGAGCAGTTCTTC.

This chain uses TRBV28 with TRBJ2-7; the D gene could be TRBD1 or TRBD2 (5 bases each). This CDR3 region has 15 residues. The V end lost 6 bases, the J end lost 0 bases, and 15 bases lay between the germline ends. Per the germline V gene, CDR1 is MDHEN and CDR2 is SYDVKM. The CDR3 sequence: CASSFQQGVSYEQYF. The CDR3 coding sequence is TGTGCCAGCAGCTTCCAGCAGGGAGTCTCCTACGAGCAGTACTTC. Drawing the rest from reference TRBV28 and TRBJ2-7, the complete variable domain is DVKVTQSSRYLVKRTGEKVFLECVQDMDHENMFWYRQDPGLGLRLIYFSYDVKMKEKGDIPEGYSVSREKKERFSLILESASTNQTSMYLCASSFQQGVSYEQYFGPGTRLTVT.

The chain employs TRBV7-2 and TRBJ2-2; TRBD1 or TRBD2 may be the D gene (5 bases each). V was trimmed by 1 base and J by 1 base, leaving 7 bases between them. Germline loops: CDR1 SGHTA, CDR2 FQGNSA. This CDR3 has 15 amino acids. The CDR3 nucleotides are TGTGCCAGCAGCTTAGTGGGACGGAACACCGGGGAGCTGTTTTTT. It codes for CASSLVGRNTGELFF.

A single count supports this clone. J is TRBJ1-2 and V is TRBV5-5; TRBD1 is a possible D gene (6 bases). This CDR3 is built from 13 residues. Germline lookup yields CDR1 SGHKS and CDR2 YYEKEE (reference sequence). V was clipped by 4 bases and J by 4 bases, with 11 bases between them. CDR3 in amino acids: CASSKDSFYGYTF. CDR3 in DNA: TGTGCCAGCAGCAAGGACAGCTTCTATGGCTACACCTTC.

This clone was observed a single time. V usage is TRBV11-3 and J usage is TRBJ2-3; possibly TRBD2 for D (5 bases). V lost 0 bases, J lost 8 bases, and 6 bases lay in between. CDR1 and CDR2 from the germline V gene are SGHNT and YENEEA. The CDR3 contains 12 residues. CDR3 loop: CASSLDGGTQYF. CDR3 bases: TGTGCCAGCAGCTTAGATGGAGGTACGCAGTATTTT.